The entry below gives a single T cell receptor beta chain sequence along with its context. What it recognizes is unknown. These data are taken from a study of T cells in localized non-small cell lung cancer. This CDR3 is built from 14 residues. The V gene's germline CDR1 is MNHEY and CDR2 SVGAGI. The germline V and J ends were trimmed by 2 bases and 2 bases, with 9 bases remaining between them. Assay used: immunoSEQ multiplex PCR; TCRdb lists only in-frame clones, some missing. This repertoire shows about 20,000 clones, approximately 80% found once; its top ten account for about 4.5%. Points from the study as a whole: Appearances in adjacent lung were noted for a median about 50 of the top 100 tumor clones. Because researchers sequenced only one region of the tumor, heterogeneity is still possible. Peak T cell clonality was found in uninvolved adjacent lung, exceeding tumor. There was an association of higher blood T cell density with longer overall survival.

This chain joins TRBV6-5 and TRBJ1-1, with D unresolved. The material sequenced was peripheral blood, taken before any cancer treatment. This sequence originates from a man aged 35-75 years with stage I lung adenocarcinoma. CDR3: CASSYRDPNTEAFF. CDR3 DNA: TGTGCCAGCAGTTACCGCGATCCAAACACTGAAGCTTTCTTT.